This T cell receptor beta chain is drawn from a study of cytomegalovirus exposure and HLA in healthy donors. Amplification used 60 Vbeta primers and 13 Jbeta primers. Sequencing was performed with immunoSEQ multiplex PCR; in TCRdb, only in-frame clones are kept and a portion is missing. The listing contains about 42,000 clones. Trimming stripped 8 bases from V and 8 bases from J, with 34 bases between. CDR3 length: 19 amino acids. Germline V lookup: CDR1 SGHAT, CDR2 FQNNGV. The chain has TRBV11-2 and TRBJ2-1; D is possibly TRBD2 (6 bases). Sequencing was done on a sample of PBMCs. The TCR sequence derives from a young man in good health and CMV-seronegative. The CDR3 is CASGDCRGSGTGGGDEQFF. DNA of the CDR3: TGTGCCAGCGGCGACTGCCGGGGCTCAGGGACCGGGGGAGGCGATGAGCAGTTCTTC.